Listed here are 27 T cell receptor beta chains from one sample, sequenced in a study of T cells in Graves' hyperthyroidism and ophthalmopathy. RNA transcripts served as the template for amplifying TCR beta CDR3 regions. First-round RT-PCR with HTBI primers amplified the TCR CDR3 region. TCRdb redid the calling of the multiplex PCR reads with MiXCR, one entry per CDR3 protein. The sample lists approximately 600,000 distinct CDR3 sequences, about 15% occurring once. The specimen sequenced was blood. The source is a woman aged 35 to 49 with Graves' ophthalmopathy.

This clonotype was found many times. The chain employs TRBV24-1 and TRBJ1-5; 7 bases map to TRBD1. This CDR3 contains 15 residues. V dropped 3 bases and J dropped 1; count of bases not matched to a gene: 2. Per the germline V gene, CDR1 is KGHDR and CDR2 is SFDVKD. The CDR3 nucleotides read TGTGCCACCAGTGATGCAGGGGGAAGCAATCAGCCCCAGCATTTT. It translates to CATSDAGGSNQPQHF.

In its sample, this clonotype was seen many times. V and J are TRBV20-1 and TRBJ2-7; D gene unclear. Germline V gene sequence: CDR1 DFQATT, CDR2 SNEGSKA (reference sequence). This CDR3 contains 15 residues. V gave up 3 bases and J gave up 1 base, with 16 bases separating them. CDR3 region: CSASDSLKASYEQYF. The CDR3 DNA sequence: TGCAGTGCTAGTGATTCACTAAAGGCTTCCTACGAGCAGTACTTC.

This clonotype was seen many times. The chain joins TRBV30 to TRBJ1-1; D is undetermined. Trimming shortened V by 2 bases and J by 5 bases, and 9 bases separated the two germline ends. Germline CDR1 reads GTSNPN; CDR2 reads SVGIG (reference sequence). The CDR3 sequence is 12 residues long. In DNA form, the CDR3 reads TGTGCCTGGAGTCGGGGTTCAACTGAAGCTTTCTTT. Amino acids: CAWSRGSTEAFF. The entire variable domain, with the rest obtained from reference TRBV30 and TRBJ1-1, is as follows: SQTIHQWPATLVQPVGSPLSLECTVEGTSNPNLYWYRQAAGRGLQLLFYSVGIGQISSEVPQNLSASRPQDRQFILSSKKLLLSDSGFYLCAWSRGSTEAFFGQGTRLTVV.

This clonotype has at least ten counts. CDR3 sequence: CASTSGGNTEAFF. The CDR3 DNA reads as TGTGCCAGCACTTCAGGGGGGAACACTGAAGCTTTCTTT. The chain couples TRBV6-5 to TRBJ1-1; 7 bases are shared with TRBD1. Losses at the gene ends were 7 bases for V and 1 base for J; bases not matched to a gene: 3. Germline CDR1 and CDR2: MNHEY and SVGAGI. This CDR3 is 13 amino acids long.

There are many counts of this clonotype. In DNA form, the CDR3 reads TGTGCCAGCAGTAGGTGGGCGGCGAGCTCTGGGGCCAACGTCCTGACTTTC. This codes for CASSRWAASSGANVLTF. The genes are TRBV6-4 and TRBJ2-6, with no clear D. Trimming removed 5 bases at V and 0 bases at J, with 14 bases between. Germline CDR1 MRHNA, CDR2 SNTAGT. The CDR3 extends over 17 amino acids.

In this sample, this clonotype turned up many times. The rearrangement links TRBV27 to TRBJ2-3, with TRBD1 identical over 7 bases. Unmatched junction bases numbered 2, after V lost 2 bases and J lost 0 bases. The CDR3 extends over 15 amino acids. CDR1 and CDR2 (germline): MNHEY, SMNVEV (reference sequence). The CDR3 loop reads CASSLEGASTDTQYF. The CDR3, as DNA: TGTGCCAGCAGTTTAGAGGGGGCTAGCACAGATACGCAGTATTTT.

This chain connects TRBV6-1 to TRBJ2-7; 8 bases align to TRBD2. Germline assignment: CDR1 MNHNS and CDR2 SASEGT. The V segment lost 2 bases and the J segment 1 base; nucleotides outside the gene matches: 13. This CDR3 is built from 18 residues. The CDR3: CASSEKRGAGVTSYEQYF. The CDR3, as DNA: TGTGCCAGCAGTGAAAAACGGGGAGCGGGGGTCACTTCCTACGAGCAGTACTTC.

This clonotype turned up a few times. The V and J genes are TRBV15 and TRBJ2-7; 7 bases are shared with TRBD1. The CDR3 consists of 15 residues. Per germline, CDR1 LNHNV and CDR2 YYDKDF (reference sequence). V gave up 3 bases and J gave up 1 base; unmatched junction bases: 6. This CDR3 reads CATSSTTGFSYEQYF. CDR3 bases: TGTGCCACCAGCAGCACGACAGGGTTTTCCTACGAGCAGTACTTC.

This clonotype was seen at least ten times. CDR3 nucleotides: TGTGCCAGCCGCCAAGGGACTAGCGGGAGTGGGGGGGGAGAGACCCAGTACTTC. It yields the protein CASRQGTSGSGGGETQYF. The rearrangement uses TRBV11-2 and TRBJ2-5, with 14 bases lining up with TRBD2. The CDR3 has 18 residues. CDR1 is SGHAT and CDR2 is FQNNGV in the germline V gene. V lost 8 bases and J lost 4; bases outside the gene matches: 15.

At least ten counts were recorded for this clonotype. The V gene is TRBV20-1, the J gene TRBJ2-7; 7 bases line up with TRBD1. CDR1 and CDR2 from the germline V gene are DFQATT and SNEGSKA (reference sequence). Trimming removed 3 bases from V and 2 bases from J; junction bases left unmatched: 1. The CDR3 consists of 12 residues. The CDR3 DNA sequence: TGCAGTGCTAGTCAGGGGGCCTACGAGCAGTACTTC. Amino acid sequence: CSASQGAYEQYF.

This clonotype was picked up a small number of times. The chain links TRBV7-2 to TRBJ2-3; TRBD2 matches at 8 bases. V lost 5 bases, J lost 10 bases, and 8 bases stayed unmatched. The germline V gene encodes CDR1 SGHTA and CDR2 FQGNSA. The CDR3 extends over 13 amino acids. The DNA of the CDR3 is TGTGCCAGCAGCAGCAGACGACTAGCGTCGCAGTATTTT. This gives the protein CASSSRRLASQYF.

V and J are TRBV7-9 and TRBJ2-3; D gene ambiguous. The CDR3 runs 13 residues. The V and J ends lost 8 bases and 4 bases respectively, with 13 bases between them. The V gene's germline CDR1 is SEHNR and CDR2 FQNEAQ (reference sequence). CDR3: CASLVGSADTQYF. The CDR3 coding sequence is TGTGCCAGCCTTGTAGGATCCGCAGATACGCAGTATTTT. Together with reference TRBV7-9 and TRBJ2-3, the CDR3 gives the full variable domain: DTGVSQNPRHKITKRGQNVTFRCDPISEHNRLYWYRQTLGQGPEFLTYFQNEAQLEKSRLLSDRFSAERPKGSFSTLEIQRTEQGDSAMYLCASLVGSADTQYFGPGTRLTVL.

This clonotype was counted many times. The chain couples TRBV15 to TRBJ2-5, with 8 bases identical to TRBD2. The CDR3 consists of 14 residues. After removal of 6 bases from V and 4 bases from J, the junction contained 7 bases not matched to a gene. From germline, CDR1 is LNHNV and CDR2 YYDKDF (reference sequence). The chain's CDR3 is CATSGSGRRETQYF. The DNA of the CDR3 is TGTGCCACCAGTGGAAGCGGGAGAAGAGAGACCCAGTACTTC.

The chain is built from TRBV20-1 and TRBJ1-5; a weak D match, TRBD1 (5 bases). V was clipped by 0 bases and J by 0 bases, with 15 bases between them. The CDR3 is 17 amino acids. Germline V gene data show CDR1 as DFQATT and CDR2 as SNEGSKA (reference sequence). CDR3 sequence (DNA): TGCAGTGCTAGAGATCCCCGGGGCGGATATAGCAATCAGCCCCAGCATTTT. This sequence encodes CSARDPRGGYSNQPQHF.

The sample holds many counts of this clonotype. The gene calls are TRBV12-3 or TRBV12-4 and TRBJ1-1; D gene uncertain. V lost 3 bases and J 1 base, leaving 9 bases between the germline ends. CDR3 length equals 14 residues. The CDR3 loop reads CASSLEGTNTEAFF. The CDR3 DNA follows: TGTGCCAGCAGTTTGGAGGGCACGAACACTGAAGCTTTCTTT.

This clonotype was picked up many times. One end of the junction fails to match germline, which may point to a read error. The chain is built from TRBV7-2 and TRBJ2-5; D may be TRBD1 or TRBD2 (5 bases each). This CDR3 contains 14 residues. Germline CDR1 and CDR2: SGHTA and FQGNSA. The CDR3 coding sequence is TGTGCCAGCAGCTTAGTTCACCAGGGAGAGTCCCAGTACTTC. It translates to CASSLVHQGESQYF.

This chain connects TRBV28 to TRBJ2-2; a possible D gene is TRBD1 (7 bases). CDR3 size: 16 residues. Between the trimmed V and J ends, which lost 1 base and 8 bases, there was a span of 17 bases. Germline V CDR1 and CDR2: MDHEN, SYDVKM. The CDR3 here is CASSLFGGTVSGELFF. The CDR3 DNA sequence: TGTGCCAGCAGTTTATTTGGGGGGACAGTGTCTGGGGAGCTGTTTTTT.

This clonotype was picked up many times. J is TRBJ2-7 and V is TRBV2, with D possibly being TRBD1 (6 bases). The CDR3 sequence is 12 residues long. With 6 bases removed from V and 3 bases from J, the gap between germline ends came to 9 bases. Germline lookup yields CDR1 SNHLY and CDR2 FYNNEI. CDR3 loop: CASRTQGYEQYF. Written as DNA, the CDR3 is TGTGCCAGCAGGACACAGGGCTACGAGCAGTACTTC.

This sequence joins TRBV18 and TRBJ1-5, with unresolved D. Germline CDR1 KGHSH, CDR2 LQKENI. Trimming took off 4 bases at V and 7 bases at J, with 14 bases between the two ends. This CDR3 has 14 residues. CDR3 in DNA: TGTGCCAGCTCACTAGACGAGACCAGGCAGCCCCAGCATTTT. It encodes CASSLDETRQPQHF. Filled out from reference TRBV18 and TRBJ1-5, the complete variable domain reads NAGVMQNPRHLVRRRGQEARLRCSPMKGHSHVYWYRQLPEEGLKFMVYLQKENIIDESGMPKERFSAEFPKEGPSILRIQQVVRGDSAAYFCASSLDETRQPQHFGDGTRLSIL.

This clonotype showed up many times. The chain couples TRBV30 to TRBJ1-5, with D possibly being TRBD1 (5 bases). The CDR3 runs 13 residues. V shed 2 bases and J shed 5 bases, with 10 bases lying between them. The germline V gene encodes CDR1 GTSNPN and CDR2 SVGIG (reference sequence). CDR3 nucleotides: TGTGCCTGGAGTAATGGGGACGATCAGCCCCAGCATTTT. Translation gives CAWSNGDDQPQHF.

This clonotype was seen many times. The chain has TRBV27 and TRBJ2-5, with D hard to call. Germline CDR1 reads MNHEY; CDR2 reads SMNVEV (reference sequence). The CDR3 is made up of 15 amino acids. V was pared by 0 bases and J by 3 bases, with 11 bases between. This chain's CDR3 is CASSLSPDQEETQYF. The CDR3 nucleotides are TGTGCCAGCAGTTTATCCCCCGATCAAGAAGAGACCCAGTACTTC.

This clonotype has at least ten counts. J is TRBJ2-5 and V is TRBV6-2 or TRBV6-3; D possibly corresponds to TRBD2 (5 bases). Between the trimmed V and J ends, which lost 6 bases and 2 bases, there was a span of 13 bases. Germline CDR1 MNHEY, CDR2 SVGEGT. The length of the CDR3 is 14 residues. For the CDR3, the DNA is TGTGCCAGCAGAGGATCCCGGGGTCAAGAGACCCAGTACTTC. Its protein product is CASRGSRGQETQYF.

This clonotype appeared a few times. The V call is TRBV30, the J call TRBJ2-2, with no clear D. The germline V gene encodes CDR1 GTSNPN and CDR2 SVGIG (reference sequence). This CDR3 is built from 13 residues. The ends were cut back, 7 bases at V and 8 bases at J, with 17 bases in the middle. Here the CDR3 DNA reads TGTGCCTCCCCTATCCCAACAAAGGGGGAGCTGTTTTTT. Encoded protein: CASPIPTKGELFF. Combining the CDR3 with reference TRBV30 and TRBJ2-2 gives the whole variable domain SQTIHQWPATLVQPVGSPLSLECTVEGTSNPNLYWYRQAAGRGLQLLFYSVGIGQISSEVPQNLSASRPQDRQFILSSKKLLLSDSGFYLCASPIPTKGELFFGEGSRLTVL.

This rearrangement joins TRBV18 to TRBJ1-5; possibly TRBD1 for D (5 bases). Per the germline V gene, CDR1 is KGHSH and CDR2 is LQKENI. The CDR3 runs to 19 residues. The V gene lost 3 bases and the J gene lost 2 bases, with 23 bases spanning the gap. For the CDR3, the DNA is TGTGCCAGCTCACCTCCCGTCCCGGGACTAGGGGAAGGCAATCAGCCCCAGCATTTT. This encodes CASSPPVPGLGEGNQPQHF.

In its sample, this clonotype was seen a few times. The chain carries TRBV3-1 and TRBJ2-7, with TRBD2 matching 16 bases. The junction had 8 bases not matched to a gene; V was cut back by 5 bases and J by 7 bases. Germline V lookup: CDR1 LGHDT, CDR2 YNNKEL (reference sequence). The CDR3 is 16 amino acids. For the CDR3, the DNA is TGTGCCAGCAGCTTGGGACTAGCGGGAGGGCCGAGGGAGCAGTACTTC. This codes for CASSLGLAGGPREQYF.

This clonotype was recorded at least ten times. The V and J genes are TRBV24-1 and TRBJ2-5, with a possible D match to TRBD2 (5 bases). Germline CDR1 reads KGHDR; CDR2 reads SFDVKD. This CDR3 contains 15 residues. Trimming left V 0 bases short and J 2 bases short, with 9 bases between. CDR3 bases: TGTGCCACCAGTGATTTGAGGCGAGGGCAAGAGACCCAGTACTTC. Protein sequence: CATSDLRRGQETQYF.

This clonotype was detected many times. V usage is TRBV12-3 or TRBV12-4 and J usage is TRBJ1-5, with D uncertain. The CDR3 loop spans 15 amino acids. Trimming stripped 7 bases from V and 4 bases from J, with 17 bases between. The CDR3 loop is CASTLMGGSNQPQHF. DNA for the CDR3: TGTGCCAGCACCCTTATGGGAGGGTCTAATCAGCCCCAGCATTTT.